One sample yielded the 26 T cell receptor beta chains listed below, sequenced in a study of T cell responses to AZD1222 COVID-19 vaccine. Generated by immunoSEQ multiplex PCR, the TCRdb table keeps only in-frame clones and is missing some. Found here are about 110,000 clones, about 90% of them singletons; the top ten hold around 4.3%. The sequencing here drew on peripheral blood, taken on day 0 of AZD1222 vaccination. These receptors originate from an adult in good health.

This chain joins TRBV5-1 and TRBJ1-1, with a tentative D call TRBD1 (6 bases). In germline, CDR1 is SGHRS, CDR2 YFSETQ. This CDR3 has 14 amino acids. V gave up 4 bases and J gave up 1 base, with 11 bases separating them. The CDR3 DNA follows: TGCGCCAGCAGCACTGGACAGAGGAACACTGAAGCTTTCTTT. Protein product: CASSTGQRNTEAFF.

J is TRBJ1-5 and V is TRBV4-3; D is uncertain. V dropped 0 bases and J dropped 8 bases, with 11 bases sitting between them. The CDR3 totals 14 residues. Germline loops: CDR1 LGHNA, CDR2 YSLEER. The CDR3 region is CASSQDRVGKPQHF. CDR3 bases: TGCGCCAGCAGCCAAGATCGCGTCGGCAAGCCCCAGCATTTT.

The CDR3 DNA reads TGTGCCTGGAGTGTAGGGCCCCGGACTGAAGCTTTCTTT. It yields the protein CAWSVGPRTEAFF. This chain joins TRBV30 and TRBJ1-1; no clear D gene. Germline CDR1 and CDR2: GTSNPN and SVGIG (reference sequence). CDR3 length: 13 residues. V lost 0 bases, J lost 5 bases, and 10 bases lay in between.

J is TRBJ2-2 and V is TRBV5-5; D is possibly TRBD1 or TRBD2 (6 bases each). Trimming took 6 bases from V and 5 from J, leaving 14 bases between them. CDR1 and CDR2 (germline): SGHKS, YYEKEE (reference sequence). CDR3 length: 14 residues. The CDR3 sequence is CASTTGGGTGELFF. The CDR3 DNA reads as TGTGCCAGCACCACCGGAGGGGGGACCGGGGAGCTGTTTTTT.

The gene calls are TRBV11-2 and TRBJ1-1; 8 bases agree with TRBD1. This CDR3 has 14 residues. V trimming: 5 bases; J trimming: 5 bases; junction bases outside the gene matches: 7. Germline V lookup: CDR1 SGHAT, CDR2 FQNNGV. The CDR3 sequence is CASSRDRITTEAFF. CDR3 in DNA: TGTGCCAGCAGCCGGGACAGGATTACTACTGAAGCTTTCTTT.

The sample holds a few counts of this clone. CDR3 nucleotides: TGTGCCAGCAGCGGCAGGGGCGTCAGCTCTACCCAGTACTTC. Translation: CASSGRGVSSTQYF. The genes are TRBV7-8 and TRBJ2-5; D may be TRBD1 (6 bases). Trimming took off 5 bases at V and 8 bases at J, with 18 bases between the two ends. CDR3 length: 14 residues. Germline V gene lookup returns CDR1 SGHVS and CDR2 FQNEAQ.

The genes are TRBV7-2 and TRBJ2-2; maybe TRBD1 (5 bases). CDR1 SGHTA and CDR2 FQGNSA come from the germline V gene. V gave up 5 bases and J gave up 0 bases, with 7 bases separating them. The CDR3 loop spans 14 amino acids. CDR3 sequence reads: CASSMTANTGELFF. The DNA for the CDR3 is TGTGCCAGCAGCATGACAGCGAACACCGGGGAGCTGTTTTTT.

The chain is built from TRBV24-1 and TRBJ2-7; D may be TRBD2 (6 bases). Germline V gives CDR1 KGHDR, CDR2 SFDVKD. V lost 2 bases, J lost 7 bases, and 11 bases lay in between. This CDR3 contains 13 residues. The CDR3, as DNA: TGTGCCACCAGTGATTCCGGGAGCGGAGAGCAGTACTTC. This gives the protein CATSDSGSGEQYF.

The rearrangement uses TRBV2 and TRBJ1-5, with 7 bases that match TRBD1. Looked up from germline, CDR1 is SNHLY and CDR2 is FYNNEI. This CDR3 region has 15 residues. The J segment lost 1 base and the V segment lost 6 bases, leaving 6 bases of the junction unmatched. The CDR3 DNA sequence: TGTGCCAGCAGGGAGACAGGGTACAGCAATCAGCCCCAGCATTTT. Translation: CASRETGYSNQPQHF.

The chain uses TRBV7-9 and TRBJ2-1; 10 nucleotides agree with TRBD2. Per the germline V gene, CDR1 is SEHNR and CDR2 is FQNEAQ (reference sequence). The CDR3 is 15 amino acids. With 6 bases clipped from V and 10 bases from J, the junction kept 12 bases outside the gene matches. This chain's CDR3 is CASRLQRGGLVEQFF. CDR3 bases: TGTGCCAGCAGGCTCCAGCGGGGGGGCCTCGTAGAGCAGTTCTTC.

The chain combines TRBV18 with TRBJ1-3, with TRBD1 as a possible D gene (5 bases). Between the trimmed V and J ends, which lost 1 base and 4 bases, there was a span of 20 bases. This CDR3 region has 18 residues. Germline V gives CDR1 KGHSH, CDR2 LQKENI. CDR3 residues: CASSPLPLSGAKGNTIYF. Written as DNA, the CDR3 is TGTGCCAGCTCACCACTACCCTTAAGTGGGGCGAAAGGAAACACCATATATTTT.

The chain joins TRBV25-1 to TRBJ2-1, with D uncertain. The CDR3 consists of 16 residues. V was shortened by 3 bases and J by 5 bases, with 17 bases between the two germline ends. The V gene's germline CDR1 is MGHDK and CDR2 SYGVNS. CDR3 DNA: TGTGCCAGCAGTGATACTAAGAAATCCGTGAACAATGAGCAGTTCTTC. Its protein is CASSDTKKSVNNEQFF.

This clone came up once. The chain couples TRBV18 to TRBJ2-5, with TRBD2 as a possible D gene (6 bases). The CDR3 runs to 13 residues. CDR1 KGHSH and CDR2 LQKENI come from the germline V gene. Trimming pared 8 bases from V and 4 bases from J, leaving 14 bases between. CDR3 in DNA: TGTGCCAGCGTACGGACTAAGCGAGAGACCCAGTACTTC. It codes for CASVRTKRETQYF.

The chain joins TRBV6-5 to TRBJ1-1, with D possibly TRBD1 on 5 matching bases. Trimming shortened V by 6 bases and J by 10 bases, and 12 bases separated the two germline ends. CDR3 length: 11 amino acids. Germline V lookup: CDR1 MNHEY, CDR2 SVGAGI. CDR3 sequence: CASRTTGGAFF. In DNA form, the CDR3 reads TGTGCCAGCAGGACCACAGGTGGAGCTTTCTTT.

The chain combines TRBV6-5 with TRBJ1-1; possibly TRBD1 for D (5 bases). The CDR3 totals 15 residues. Trimming pared 6 bases from V and 3 bases from J, leaving 17 bases between. Germline CDR1 MNHEY, CDR2 SVGAGI. CDR3 nucleotide sequence: TGTGCCAGCAGCCAATCGGGGGGAGGGCACACTGAAGCTTTCTTT. Encoded protein: CASSQSGGGHTEAFF.

The CDR3 loop is CASSLLGGLAYNEQFF. In nucleotides, the CDR3 is TGTGCCAGCAGCCTTTTGGGGGGACTAGCCTACAATGAGCAGTTCTTC. The chain uses TRBV14 and TRBJ2-1, with 8 bases that match TRBD2. Germline V gives CDR1 SGHDN, CDR2 FVKESK. The J segment lost 2 bases and the V segment lost 4 bases, leaving 7 bases of the junction unmatched. CDR3 size: 16 residues.

The chain has TRBV7-9 and TRBJ1-1; unclear D gene. Germline assignment: CDR1 SEHNR and CDR2 FQNEAQ (reference sequence). Trimming stripped 1 base from V and 0 bases from J, with 9 bases between. The length of the CDR3 is 15 residues. This chain's CDR3 is CASSLVPAMNTEAFF. The CDR3 nucleotides are TGTGCCAGCAGCTTAGTCCCAGCGATGAACACTGAAGCTTTCTTT.

This clone was counted a few times. V and J are TRBV7-3 and TRBJ1-1, with a tentative D call TRBD1 (5 bases). V lost 3 bases and J lost 1, with 6 bases in between. Germline values: CDR1 SGHTA, CDR2 FQGTGA. There are 13 residues in the CDR3. CDR3 DNA sequence: TGTGCCAGCAGCTTCCAGGGGAACACTGAAGCTTTCTTT. This codes for CASSFQGNTEAFF.

This chain uses TRBV9 with TRBJ2-3; D may match TRBD1 or TRBD2 (5 bases each). V was trimmed by 3 bases and J by 5 bases, leaving 16 bases between them. The CDR3 has 15 amino acids. CDR1 is SGDLS, CDR2 YYNGEE, per germline. Written as DNA, the CDR3 is TGTGCCAGCAGCGCCCCCGGGGCGGGTAGAGATACGCAGTATTTT. The encoded protein is CASSAPGAGRDTQYF.

This clone has just a few counts. The junction departs from the called germline gene at one end, perhaps through a read error. The J gene is TRBJ1-2, the V gene TRBV10-3; D gene ambiguous. Germline CDR1 reads ENHRY; CDR2 reads SYGVKD. This CDR3 has 12 residues. CDR3 protein: CANSDQLYGYTF. CDR3 coding DNA: TGTGCCAACAGTGACCAGCTCTATGGCTACACCTTC.

Points on this clone: The same CDR3 is also encoded by other DNA sequences in this sample. This rearrangement joins TRBV24-1 to TRBJ1-5; no definite D call. The CDR3 spans 12 residues. The germline V and J ends were trimmed by 3 bases and 5 bases, with 4 bases remaining between them. The germline V gene has CDR1 KGHDR and CDR2 SFDVKD. The CDR3 loop reads CATSDPDQPQHF. The CDR3, as DNA: TGTGCCACCAGTGATCCAGATCAGCCCCAGCATTTT.

This chain joins TRBV19 and TRBJ2-1; 7 nucleotides agree with TRBD1. The CDR3 covers 16 residues. V was clipped by 4 bases and J by 8 bases; unmatched bases: 14. Germline values: CDR1 LNHDA, CDR2 SQIVND (reference sequence). CDR3 in DNA: TGTGCCAGTAGTACCGCGACAGGGATTATGCCCCATGAGCAGTTCTTC. It translates to CASSTATGIMPHEQFF.

This clone was picked up a small number of times. The rearrangement joins TRBV7-8 to TRBJ2-2; 7 bases are shared with TRBD1. Germline values: CDR1 SGHVS, CDR2 FQNEAQ. There are 15 residues in the CDR3. J lost 6 bases, V lost 4 bases, and 8 bases had no gene match. The DNA of the CDR3 is TGTGCCAGCAGCTCGCCGGGACAGCGACCCGGGGAGCTGTTTTTT. Protein product: CASSSPGQRPGELFF.

V usage is TRBV24-1 and J usage is TRBJ1-2; TRBD1 matches 10 bases. Looked up from germline, CDR1 is KGHDR and CDR2 is SFDVKD. The V gene end was trimmed by 6 bases and the J gene end by 4 bases; junction bases not matched to a gene: 7. There are 15 residues in the CDR3. In nucleotides, the CDR3 is TGTGCCACCAGTCCGGGGGGACAGGGGACCTATGGCTACACCTTC. This gives the protein CATSPGGQGTYGYTF.

V gene TRBV6-5 combines with J gene TRBJ1-3, with TRBD1 matching over 12 bases. CDR3 length: 15 residues. With 5 bases clipped from V and 5 bases from J, the junction kept 4 bases outside the gene matches. Germline V gives CDR1 MNHEY, CDR2 SVGAGI. The CDR3 DNA sequence: TGTGCCAGCAGTCCGGGACAGGGGGCGAGAAACACCATATATTTT. It encodes CASSPGQGARNTIYF.

The V call is TRBV19, the J call TRBJ1-4, with unresolved D. Between the trimmed V and J ends, which lost 8 bases and 4 bases, there was a span of 14 bases. Germline CDR1 and CDR2: LNHDA and SQIVND (reference sequence). CDR3 length: 14 residues. As DNA, the CDR3 is TGTGCCAGTCAGGACTGGCCAATTAATGAAAAACTGTTTTTT. Protein: CASQDWPINEKLFF.